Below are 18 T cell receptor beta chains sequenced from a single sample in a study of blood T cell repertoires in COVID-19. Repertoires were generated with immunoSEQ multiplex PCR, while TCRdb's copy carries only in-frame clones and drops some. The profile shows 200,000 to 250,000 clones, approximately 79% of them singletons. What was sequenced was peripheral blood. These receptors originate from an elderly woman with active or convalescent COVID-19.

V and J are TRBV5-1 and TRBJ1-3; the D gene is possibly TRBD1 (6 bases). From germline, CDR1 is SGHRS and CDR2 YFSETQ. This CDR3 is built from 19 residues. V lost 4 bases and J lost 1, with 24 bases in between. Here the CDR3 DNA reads TGCGCCAGCAGCCGTGGACGGAGGACGGGGGGGCAATCTGGAAACACCATATATTTT. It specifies CASSRGRRTGGQSGNTIYF. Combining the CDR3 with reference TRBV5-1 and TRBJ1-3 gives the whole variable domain KAGVTQTPRYLIKTRGQQVTLSCSPISGHRSVSWYQQTPGQGLQFLFEYFSETQRNKGNFPGRFSGRQFSNSRSEMNVSTLELGDSALYLCASSRGRRTGGQSGNTIYFGEGSWLTVV.

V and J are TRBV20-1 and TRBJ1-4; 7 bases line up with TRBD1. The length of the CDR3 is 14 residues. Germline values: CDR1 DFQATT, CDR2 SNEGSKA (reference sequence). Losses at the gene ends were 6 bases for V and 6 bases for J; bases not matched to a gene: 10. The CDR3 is CSASEGAHDEKLFF. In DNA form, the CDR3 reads TGCAGTGCGAGTGAGGGGGCGCATGATGAAAAACTGTTTTTT.

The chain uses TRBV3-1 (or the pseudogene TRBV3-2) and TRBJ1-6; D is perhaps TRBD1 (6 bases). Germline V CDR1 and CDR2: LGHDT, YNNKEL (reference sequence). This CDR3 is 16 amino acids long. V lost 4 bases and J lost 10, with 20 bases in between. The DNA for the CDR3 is TGTGCCAGCAGCCCCCGCCGCGCAGGGGTTGGCTCACCCCTCCACTTT. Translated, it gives CASSPRRAGVGSPLHF.

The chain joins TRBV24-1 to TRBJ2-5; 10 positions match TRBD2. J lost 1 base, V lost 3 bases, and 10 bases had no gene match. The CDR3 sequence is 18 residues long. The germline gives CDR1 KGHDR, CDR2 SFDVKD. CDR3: CATSDRTSGGRVQETQYF. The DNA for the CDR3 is TGTGCCACCAGTGATCGGACTAGCGGAGGTAGGGTCCAAGAGACCCAGTACTTC.

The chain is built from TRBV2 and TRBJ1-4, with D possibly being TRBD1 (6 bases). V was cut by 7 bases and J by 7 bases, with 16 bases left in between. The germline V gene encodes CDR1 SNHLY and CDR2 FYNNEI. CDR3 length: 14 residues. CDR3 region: CASNPGGHGEKLFF. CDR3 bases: TGTGCCAGCAACCCCGGGGGGCACGGTGAAAAACTGTTTTTT. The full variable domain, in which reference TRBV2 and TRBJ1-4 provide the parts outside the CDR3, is EPEVTQTPSHQVTQMGQEVILRCVPISNHLYFYWYRQILGQKVEFLVSFYNNEISEKSEIFDDQFSVERPDGSNFTLKIRSTKLEDSAMYFCASNPGGHGEKLFFGSGTQLSVL.

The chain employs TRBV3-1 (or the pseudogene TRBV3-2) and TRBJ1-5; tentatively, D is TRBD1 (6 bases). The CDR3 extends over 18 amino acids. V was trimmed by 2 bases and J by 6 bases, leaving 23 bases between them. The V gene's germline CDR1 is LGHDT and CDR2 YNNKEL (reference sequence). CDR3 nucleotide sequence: TGTGCCAGCAGCCAAACCCACGGACTGGGGGCGATGGCTCAGCCCCAGCATTTT. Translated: CASSQTHGLGAMAQPQHF.

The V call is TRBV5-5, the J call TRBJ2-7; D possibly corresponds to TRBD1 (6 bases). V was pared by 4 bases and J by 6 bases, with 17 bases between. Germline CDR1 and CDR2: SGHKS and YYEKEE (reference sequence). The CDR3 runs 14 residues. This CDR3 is CASSPDLRGTEQYF. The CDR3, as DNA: TGTGCCAGCAGCCCTGACCTCAGGGGAACCGAGCAGTACTTC.

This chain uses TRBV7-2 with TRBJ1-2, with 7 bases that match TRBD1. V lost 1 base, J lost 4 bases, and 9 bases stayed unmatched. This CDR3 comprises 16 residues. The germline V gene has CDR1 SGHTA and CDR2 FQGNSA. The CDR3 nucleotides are TGTGCCAGCAGCTTAGACTCCGACAGGGTTATCTATGGCTACACCTTC. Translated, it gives CASSLDSDRVIYGYTF.

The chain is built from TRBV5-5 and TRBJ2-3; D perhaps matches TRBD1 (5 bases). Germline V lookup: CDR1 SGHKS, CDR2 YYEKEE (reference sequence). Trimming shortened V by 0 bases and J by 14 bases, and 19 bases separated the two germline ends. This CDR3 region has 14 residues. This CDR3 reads CASSLGVEAGLPYF. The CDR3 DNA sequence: TGTGCCAGCAGCTTGGGGGTTGAAGCAGGGTTACCGTATTTT.

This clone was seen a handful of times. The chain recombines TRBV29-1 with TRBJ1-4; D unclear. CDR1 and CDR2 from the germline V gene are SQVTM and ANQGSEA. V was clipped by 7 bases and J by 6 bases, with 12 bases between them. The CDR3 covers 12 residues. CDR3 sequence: CSALLRDEKLFF. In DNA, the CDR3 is TGCAGCGCCCTCTTGCGGGATGAAAAACTGTTTTTT.

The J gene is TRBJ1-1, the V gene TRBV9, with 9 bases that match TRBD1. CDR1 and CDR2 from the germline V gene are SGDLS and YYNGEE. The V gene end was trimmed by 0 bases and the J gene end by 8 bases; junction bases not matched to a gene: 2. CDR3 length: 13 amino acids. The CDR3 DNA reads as TGTGCCAGCAGCGTAGCAGGACAGGGGGAAGCTTTCTTT. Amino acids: CASSVAGQGEAFF.

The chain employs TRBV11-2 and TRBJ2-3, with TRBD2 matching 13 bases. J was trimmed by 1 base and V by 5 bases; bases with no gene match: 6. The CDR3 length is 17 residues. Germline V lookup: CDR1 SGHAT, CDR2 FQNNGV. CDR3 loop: CASSDTSGRAGTDTQYF. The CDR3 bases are TGTGCCAGCAGCGACACTAGCGGGAGGGCCGGCACAGATACGCAGTATTTT.

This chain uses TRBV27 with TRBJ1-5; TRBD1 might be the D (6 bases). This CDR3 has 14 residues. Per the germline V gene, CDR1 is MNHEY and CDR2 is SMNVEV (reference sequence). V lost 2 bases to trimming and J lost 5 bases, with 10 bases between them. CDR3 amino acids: CASSLEGGYQPQHF. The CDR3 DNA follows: TGTGCCAGCAGTTTAGAGGGGGGGTATCAGCCCCAGCATTTT.

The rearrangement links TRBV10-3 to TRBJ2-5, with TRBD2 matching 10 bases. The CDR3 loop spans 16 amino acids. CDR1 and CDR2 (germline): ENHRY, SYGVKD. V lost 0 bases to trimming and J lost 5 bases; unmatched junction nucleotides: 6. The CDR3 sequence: CAISESTAGGVETQYF. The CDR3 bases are TGTGCCATCAGTGAGTCGACAGCGGGAGGGGTGGAGACCCAGTACTTC.

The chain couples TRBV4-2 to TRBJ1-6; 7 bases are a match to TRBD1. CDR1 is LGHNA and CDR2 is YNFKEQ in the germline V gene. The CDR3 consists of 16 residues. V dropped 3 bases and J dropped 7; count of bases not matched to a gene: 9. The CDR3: CASSHRDREPNSPLHF. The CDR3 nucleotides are TGTGCCAGCAGCCACCGAGACAGGGAACCGAATTCACCCCTCCACTTT.

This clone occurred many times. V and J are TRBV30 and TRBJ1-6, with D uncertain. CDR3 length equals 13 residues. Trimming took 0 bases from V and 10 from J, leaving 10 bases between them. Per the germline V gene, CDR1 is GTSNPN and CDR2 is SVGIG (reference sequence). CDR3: CAWSVRENSPLHF. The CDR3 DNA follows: TGTGCCTGGAGTGTACGGGAAAACTCACCCCTCCACTTT.

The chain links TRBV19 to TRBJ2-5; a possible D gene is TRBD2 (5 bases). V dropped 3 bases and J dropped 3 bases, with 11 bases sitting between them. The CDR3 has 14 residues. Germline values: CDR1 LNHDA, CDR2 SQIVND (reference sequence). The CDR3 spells CASSIGLAEETQYF. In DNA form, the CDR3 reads TGTGCCAGTAGTATCGGGCTAGCAGAAGAGACCCAGTACTTC.

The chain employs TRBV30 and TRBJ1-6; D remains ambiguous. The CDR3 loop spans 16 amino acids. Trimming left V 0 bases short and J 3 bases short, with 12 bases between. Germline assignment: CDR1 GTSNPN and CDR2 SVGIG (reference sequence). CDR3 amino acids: CAWSVYSLRYNSPLHF. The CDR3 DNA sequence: TGTGCCTGGAGTGTGTACAGCCTCCGCTATAATTCACCCCTCCACTTT.